This T cell receptor (beta chain) was found in a study of beta chain features in type 1 diabetes. The V gene's germline CDR1 is MNHEY and CDR2 SVGAGI. Trimming took 2 bases from V and 4 from J, leaving 14 bases between them. The CDR3 length is 16 residues. Sorting with CD45RO/CCR7/CD25/CD127/CD95/CD27 yielded naive, central memory, regulatory and stem-like memory CD4+ cells. The entirety of the isolated RNA underwent reverse transcription, so expressed TCRB transcripts were sequenced. Some clones are missing from TCRdb's copy, which holds only in-frame ones; the method was immunoSEQ multiplex PCR. The sample has 300,000 to 350,000 clones, around 15% seen once.

The rearrangement links TRBV6-5 to TRBJ2-2; D possibly corresponds to TRBD1 (6 bases). The sequenced sample consisted of central memory CD4+ T cells from blood. The source of this sequence is a man aged 25-45 years in good health. The CDR3 region has the DNA TGTGCCAGCAGTTACGTGGTGGGGGCGATCACCGGGGAGCTGTTTTTT. Protein sequence: CASSYVVGAITGELFF.